One sample yielded the 7 T cell receptor beta chains listed below, sequenced in a study of blood T cells in healthy people across ages. Primers used in a second PCR of roughly 6 to 11 cycles were a sample-barcoded 5' primer and a J-beta primer mix. TCRdb called the 5' RACE reads again in MiXCR, with one record for every CDR3 protein. The data contain roughly 1,500,000 distinct CDR3 sequences, about 35% of them seen just once; the ten biggest clones take up 10% to 12%. The sample consisted of blood. These receptors all come from a young woman in good health.

The rearrangement links TRBV7-3 to TRBJ2-1; 10 nucleotides line up with TRBD2. CDR3 length: 15 amino acids. CDR1 SGHTA and CDR2 FQGTGA come from the germline V gene. J was trimmed by 6 bases and V by 8 bases; bases with no gene match: 10. The CDR3 DNA reads TGTGCCAGCGGTCCGACTAGCGGGTCAGTCAATGAGCAGTTCTTC. It codes for CASGPTSGSVNEQFF.

V gene TRBV19 combines with J gene TRBJ2-1; D gene ambiguous. The length of the CDR3 is 14 residues. Germline lookup yields CDR1 LNHDA and CDR2 SQIVND (reference sequence). Trimming pared 5 bases from V and 4 bases from J, leaving 12 bases between. The CDR3 nucleotides are TGTGCCAGTAGTTCCGACCCCAGGTACAATGAGCAGTTCTTC. Protein product: CASSSDPRYNEQFF.

This clonotype was seen only a few times. The rearrangement joins TRBV6-1 to TRBJ1-4; D remains unclear. This CDR3 is built from 15 residues. The V end was cut by 0 bases, the J end by 6 bases, with 11 bases between. Looked up from germline, CDR1 is MNHNS and CDR2 is SASEGT. The CDR3 loop reads CASSEAPGRHEKLFF. CDR3 nucleotide sequence: TGTGCCAGCAGTGAAGCCCCGGGCCGTCATGAAAAACTGTTTTTT.

This clonotype showed up just a few times. This chain connects TRBV4-1 to TRBJ1-1; TRBD1 might be the D (5 bases). The germline V gene has CDR1 MGHRA and CDR2 YSYEKL. V was cut by 4 bases and J by 0 bases, with 12 bases left in between. This CDR3 spans 15 amino acids. In DNA, the CDR3 is TGCGCCAGCAGCCTACGAGCCAGGGTGAACACTGAAGCTTTCTTT. Its translation is CASSLRARVNTEAFF.

This rearrangement joins TRBV4-1 to TRBJ2-1, with a possible D match to TRBD1 (6 bases). CDR3 length equals 14 residues. V was cut by 7 bases and J by 10 bases, with 20 bases left in between. Germline CDR1 MGHRA, CDR2 YSYEKL. The CDR3 DNA follows: TGCGCCAGCAAGGAGACAGGCCTGAACTCGGAGCAGTTCTTC. This translates into CASKETGLNSEQFF.

This clonotype was seen more than once but under ten times. The chain is built from TRBV7-2 and TRBJ2-2, with TRBD2 identical over 11 bases. This CDR3 is 15 amino acids long. V lost 5 bases, J lost 7 bases, and 6 bases stayed unmatched. From germline, CDR1 is SGHTA and CDR2 FQGNSA. In DNA, the CDR3 is TGTGCCAGCAGCCTTAGCGGGGGGGCCGTCGGGGAGCTGTTTTTT. This codes for CASSLSGGAVGELFF.

In its sample, this clonotype was seen many times. The DNA for the CDR3 is TGCGCCAGCAGCCAACAGGAGGCAACTAGCGGGAAGTATGACCAAGAGACCCAGTACTTC. Its protein product is CASSQQEATSGKYDQETQYF. The rearrangement links TRBV4-1 to TRBJ2-5; 10 bases are a match to TRBD2. The length of the CDR3 is 20 residues. Germline V gene data show CDR1 as MGHRA and CDR2 as YSYEKL. The J segment lost 0 bases and the V segment lost 2 bases, leaving 15 bases of the junction unmatched.